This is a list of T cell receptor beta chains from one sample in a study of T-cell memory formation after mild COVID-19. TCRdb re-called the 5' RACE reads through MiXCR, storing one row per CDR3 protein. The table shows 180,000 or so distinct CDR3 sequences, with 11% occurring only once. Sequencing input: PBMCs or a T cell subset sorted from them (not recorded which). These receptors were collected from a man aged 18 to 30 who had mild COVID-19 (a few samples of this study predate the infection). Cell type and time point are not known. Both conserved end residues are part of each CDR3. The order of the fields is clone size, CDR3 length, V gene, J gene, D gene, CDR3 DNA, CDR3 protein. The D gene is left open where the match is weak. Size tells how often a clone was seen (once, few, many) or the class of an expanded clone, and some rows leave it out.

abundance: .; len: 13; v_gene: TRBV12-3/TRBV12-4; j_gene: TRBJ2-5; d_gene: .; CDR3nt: TGTGCCAGCAGGCAAACAGGACAAGAGACCCAGTACTTC; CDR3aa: CASRQTGQETQYF
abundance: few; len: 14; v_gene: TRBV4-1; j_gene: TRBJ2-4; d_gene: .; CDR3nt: TGCGCCAGCAGAGATCGGACAGACAAAAACATTCAGTACTTC; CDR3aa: CASRDRTDKNIQYF
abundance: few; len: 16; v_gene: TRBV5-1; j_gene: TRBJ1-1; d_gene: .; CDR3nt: TGCGCCAGCAGCGACGCCAGGGTAAGCCGGAACACTGAAGCTTTCTTT; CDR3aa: CASSDARVSRNTEAFF
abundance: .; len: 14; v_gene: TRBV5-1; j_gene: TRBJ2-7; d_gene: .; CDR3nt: TGCGCCAGCAGCTCGGATTTGGGTGTCTACGAGCAGTACTTC; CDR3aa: CASSSDLGVYEQYF
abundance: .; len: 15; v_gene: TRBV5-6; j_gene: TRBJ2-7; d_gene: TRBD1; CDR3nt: TGTGCCAGCAGCTTCCCGGGGACAGTTAACTACGAGCAGTACTTC; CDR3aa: CASSFPGTVNYEQYF
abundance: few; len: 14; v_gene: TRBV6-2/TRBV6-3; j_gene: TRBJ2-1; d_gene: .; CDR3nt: TGTGCCAGCAGTTACCTGGCGGGCTACAATGAGCAGTTCTTC; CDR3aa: CASSYLAGYNEQFF
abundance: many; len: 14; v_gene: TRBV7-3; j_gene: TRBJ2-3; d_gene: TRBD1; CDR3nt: TGTGCCAGCAGCCCGGGACAGCAGACAGATACGCAGTATTTT; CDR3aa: CASSPGQQTDTQYF
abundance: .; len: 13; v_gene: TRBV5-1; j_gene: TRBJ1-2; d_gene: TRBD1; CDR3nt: TGCGCCAGCAGCCCGACAGGGCAGGGTGGCTACACCTTC; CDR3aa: CASSPTGQGGYTF
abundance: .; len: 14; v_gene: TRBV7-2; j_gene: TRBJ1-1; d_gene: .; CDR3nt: TGTGCCAGCAGACCCGGGACAAGCAGGGGCAAAGCTTTCTTT; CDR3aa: CASRPGTSRGKAFF
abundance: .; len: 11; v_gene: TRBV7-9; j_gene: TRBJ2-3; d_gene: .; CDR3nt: TGTGCCAGCACCCCGGCAGATACGCAGTATTTT; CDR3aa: CASTPADTQYF
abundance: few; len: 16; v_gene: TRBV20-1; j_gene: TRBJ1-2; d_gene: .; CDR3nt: TGCAGTGCCCGCTCTTCGTGGGGGCGCGGGAACTATGGCTACACCTTC; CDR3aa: CSARSSWGRGNYGYTF
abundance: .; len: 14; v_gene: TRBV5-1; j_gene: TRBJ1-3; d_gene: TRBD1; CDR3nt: TGCGCCAGCAGACAGGGGGCGGATGGAAACACCATATATTTT; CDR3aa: CASRQGADGNTIYF
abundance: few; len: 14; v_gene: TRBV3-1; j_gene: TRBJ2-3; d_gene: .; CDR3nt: TGTGCCAGCTCGTCGGGGGTCCAACCGGATACGCAGTATTTT; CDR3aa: CASSSGVQPDTQYF
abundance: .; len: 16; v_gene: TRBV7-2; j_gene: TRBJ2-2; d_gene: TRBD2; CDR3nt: TGTGCCAGCAGCTTAAGACGAGCGGGGGGCACCGGGGAGCTGTTTTTT; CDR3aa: CASSLRRAGGTGELFF
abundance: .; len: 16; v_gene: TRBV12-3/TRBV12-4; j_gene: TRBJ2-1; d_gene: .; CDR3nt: TGTGCCAGCATGGCCCGGCGGCAGGGCCATTACAATGAGCAGTTCTTC; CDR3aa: CASMARRQGHYNEQFF
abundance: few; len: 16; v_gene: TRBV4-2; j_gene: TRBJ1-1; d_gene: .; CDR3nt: TGTGCCAGCAGCCAAGATCAAGGGACGACAAACACTGAAGCTTTCTTT; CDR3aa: CASSQDQGTTNTEAFF
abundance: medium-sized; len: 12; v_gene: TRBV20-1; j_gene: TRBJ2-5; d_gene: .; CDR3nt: TGCAGTGCTAGGGGGGGCGAAGAGACCCAGTACTTC; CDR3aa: CSARGGEETQYF
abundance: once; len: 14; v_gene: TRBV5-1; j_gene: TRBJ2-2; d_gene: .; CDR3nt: TGCGCCAGCAGCTTGGAGGCGTACACCGGGGAGCTGTTTTTT; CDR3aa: CASSLEAYTGELFF
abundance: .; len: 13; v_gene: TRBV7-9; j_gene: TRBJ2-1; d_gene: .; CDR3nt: TGTGCCAGCAGCCCCTGGGGTAGCAATGAGCAGTTCTTC; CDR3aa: CASSPWGSNEQFF
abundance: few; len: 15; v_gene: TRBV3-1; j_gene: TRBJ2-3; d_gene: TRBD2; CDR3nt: TGTGCCAGCAGCCCCCAGGCTAGCGGGGGGCGCACGCAGTATTTT; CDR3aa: CASSPQASGGRTQYF
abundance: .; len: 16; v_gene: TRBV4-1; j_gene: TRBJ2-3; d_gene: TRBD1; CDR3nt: TGCGCCAGCAGCCGACGAGGACAGGGCGGTACAGATACGCAGTATTTT; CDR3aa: CASSRRGQGGTDTQYF
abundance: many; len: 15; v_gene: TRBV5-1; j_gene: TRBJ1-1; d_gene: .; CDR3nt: TGCGCCAGCAGCTTGTTCGACTTGGGTAACACTGAAGCTTTCTTT; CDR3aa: CASSLFDLGNTEAFF
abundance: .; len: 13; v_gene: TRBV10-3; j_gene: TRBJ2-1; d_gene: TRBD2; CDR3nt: TGTGCCATCAGTGGACCGGGACTAGCGGGGGGACTCTTC; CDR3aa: CAISGPGLAGGLF
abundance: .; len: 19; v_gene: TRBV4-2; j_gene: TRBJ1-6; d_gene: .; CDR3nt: TGTGCCAGCAGCCAAGAAGTACCATGGGCGGGTATTCGGCACTCACCCCTCCACTTT; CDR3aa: CASSQEVPWAGIRHSPLHF
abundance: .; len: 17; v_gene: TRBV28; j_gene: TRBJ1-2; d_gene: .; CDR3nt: TGTGCCAGCTCGGCTACTCCTACGGGACCAGGCGGCTATGGCTACACCTTC; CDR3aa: CASSATPTGPGGYGYTF